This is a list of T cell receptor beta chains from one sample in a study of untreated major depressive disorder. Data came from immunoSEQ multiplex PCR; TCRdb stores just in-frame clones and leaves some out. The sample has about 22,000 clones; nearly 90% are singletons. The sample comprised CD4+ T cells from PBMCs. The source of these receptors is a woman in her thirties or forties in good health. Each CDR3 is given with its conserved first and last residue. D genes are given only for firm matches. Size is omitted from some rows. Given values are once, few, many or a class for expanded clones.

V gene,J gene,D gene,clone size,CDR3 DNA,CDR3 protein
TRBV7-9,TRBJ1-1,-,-,TGTGCCAGCAGCTCCAGGGTTTCGGACACTGAAGCTTTCTTT,CASSSRVSDTEAFF
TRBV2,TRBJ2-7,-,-,TGTGCCAGCAGTGGAGTTGGCGAGCAGTACTTC,CASSGVGEQYF
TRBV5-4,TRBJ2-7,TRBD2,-,TGTGCCAGCAGCTCTAGGTTAGCGGGAGGGCTCGAGCAGTACTTC,CASSSRLAGGLEQYF
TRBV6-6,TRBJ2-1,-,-,TGTGCCAGCAGTTACTCGTACGGGTCCCGCTACAATGAGCAGTTCTTC,CASSYSYGSRYNEQFF
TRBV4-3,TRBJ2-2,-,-,TGCGCCAGCAGCCAAGTAGATAGGGGTAGGGGGCTGTTTTTT,CASSQVDRGRGLFF
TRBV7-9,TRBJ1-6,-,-,TGTGCCAGCAGCTTAGGAGGGTCTACTAATTCACCCCTCCACTTT,CASSLGGSTNSPLHF
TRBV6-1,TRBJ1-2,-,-,TGTGCCAGCAGTGAAGCGTTACAGGGAGATGGCTACACCTTC,CASSEALQGDGYTF
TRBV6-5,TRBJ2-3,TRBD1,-,TGTGCCAGCAGGGGGCCAGGACAGGGGAAAGATACGCAGTATTTT,CASRGPGQGKDTQYF
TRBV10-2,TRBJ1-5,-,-,TGCGCCAGCAGTTGGGATCCTAGAAAGGAGCCCCAGCATTTT,CASSWDPRKEPQHF
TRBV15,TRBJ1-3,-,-,TGTGCCACCAGCAGAGATCGGTCACAGAGCTCTGGAAACACCATATATTTT,CATSRDRSQSSGNTIYF
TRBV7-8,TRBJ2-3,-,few,TGTGCCAGCAGCTTAGCGTTCCAGGGCTATGATACGCAGTATTTT,CASSLAFQGYDTQYF
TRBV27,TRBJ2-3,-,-,TGTGCCAGCAGCTTCACATACACAGATACGCAGTATTTT,CASSFTYTDTQYF
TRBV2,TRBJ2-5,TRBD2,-,TGTGCCAGCAGTGACGAAGGACTAGATGGAGAGACCCAGTACTTC,CASSDEGLDGETQYF
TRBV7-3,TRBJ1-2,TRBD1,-,TGTGCCAGCAGCCTGCAAGGGACAGGGGACGGCTACACCTTC,CASSLQGTGDGYTF
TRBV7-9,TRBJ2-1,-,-,TGTGCCAGCAGCTCTAGGCACGGAACGGATTACAATGAGCAGTTCTTC,CASSSRHGTDYNEQFF
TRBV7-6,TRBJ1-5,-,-,TGTGCCACAACAAAGAGGGGCCGGGATAAATACCAGCCCCAGCATTTT,CATTKRGRDKYQPQHF
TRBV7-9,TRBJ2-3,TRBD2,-,TGTGCCAGCAGCCCCGGACTAGCAGCAGATACGCAGTATTTT,CASSPGLAADTQYF
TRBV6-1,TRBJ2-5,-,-,TGTGCCAGCAACAACGTAGGCCAAGAGACCCAGTACTTC,CASNNVGQETQYF
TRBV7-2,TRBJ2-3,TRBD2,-,TGTGCCAGCAGCTTAGTTAGGCGGGGGGGAGATACGCAGTATTTT,CASSLVRRGGDTQYF
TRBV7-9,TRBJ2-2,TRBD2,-,TGTGCCAGCAGCAACACGGGACTAGTGGGTTTCGGGGAGCTGTTTTTT,CASSNTGLVGFGELFF
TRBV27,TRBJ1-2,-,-,TGTGCCAGCCCGGAGAGGGGATCTACTAACTATGGCTACACCTTC,CASPERGSTNYGYTF
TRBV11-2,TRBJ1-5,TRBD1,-,TGTGCCAGCAGCATTGGACAGGGAAATCAGCCCCAGCATTTT,CASSIGQGNQPQHF
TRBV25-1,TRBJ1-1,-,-,TGTGCCAGCAGTGACGCCCGGGGTGTTAACACTGAAGCTTTCTTT,CASSDARGVNTEAFF
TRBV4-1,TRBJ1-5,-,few,TGCGCCAGCAGCCAAGTGGGGTTAGGGGTAAGGGGGCCCCAGCATTTT,CASSQVGLGVRGPQHF
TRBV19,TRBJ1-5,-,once,TGTGCCAGTACAGGGCTCCGGGTCGGCAATCAGCCCCAGCATTTT,CASTGLRVGNQPQHF
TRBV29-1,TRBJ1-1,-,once,TGCAGCGTTGGCTTGTGGGGGGGGGAGATGAACACTGAAGCTTTCTTT,CSVGLWGGEMNTEAFF
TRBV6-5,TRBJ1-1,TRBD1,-,TGTGCCAGCAGTAACAGGGGAGGCACTGAAGCTTTCTTT,CASSNRGGTEAFF
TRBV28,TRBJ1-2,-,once,TGTGCCAGCAGGGATTCCGTGGGTGGCTACACCTTC,CASRDSVGGYTF
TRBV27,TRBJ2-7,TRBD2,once,TGTGCCAGCACCAAGGGGACTAGCGCCTCCTACGAGCAGTACTTC,CASTKGTSASYEQYF
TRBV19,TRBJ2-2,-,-,TGTGCCAGTACCCGATCGGGGGACCTGAACACCGGGGAGCTGTTTTTT,CASTRSGDLNTGELFF
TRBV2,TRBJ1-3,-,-,TGTGCCAGCATTGGGTTATTTGCAGGGCAATCTGGAAACACCATATATTTT,CASIGLFAGQSGNTIYF
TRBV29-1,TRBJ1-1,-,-,TGCAGCGTTGGTCCCAGACTGAACACTGAAGCTTTCTTT,CSVGPRLNTEAFF
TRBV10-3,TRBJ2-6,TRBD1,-,TGTGCCATCAGTCCCGGGACAGGCTCTGGGGCCAACGTCCTGACTTTC,CAISPGTGSGANVLTF
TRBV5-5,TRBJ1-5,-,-,TGTGCCAGCAGCGCGGGACCCGTCAATCAGCCCCAGCATTTT,CASSAGPVNQPQHF
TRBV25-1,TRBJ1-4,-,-,TGTGCCAGCAGTGAGTCGGATCTGTGGAATGAAAAACTGTTTTTT,CASSESDLWNEKLFF
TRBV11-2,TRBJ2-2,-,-,TGTGCCAGCAGCTTAGGGGGGCTAGTAGGGAACACCGGGGAGCTGTTTTTT,CASSLGGLVGNTGELFF
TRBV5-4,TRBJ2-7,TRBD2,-,TGTGCCAGCAGCTACACTAGCGGGAGATTCGCAGGGCCGAAATGGGAGCAGTACTTC,CASSYTSGRFAGPKWEQYF
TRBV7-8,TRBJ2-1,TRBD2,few,TGTGCCAGCAGCTTAGGGGGACTAGCTTCCAATGAGCAGTTCTTC,CASSLGGLASNEQFF
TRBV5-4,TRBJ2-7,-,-,TGTGCCAGCAGCCAGAGCAGGGGCGCCTACGAGCAGTACTTC,CASSQSRGAYEQYF
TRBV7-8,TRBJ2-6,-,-,TGTGCCAGCAGCTCTTCCAGGGTCCCCTCTGGGGCCAACGTCCTGACTTTC,CASSSSRVPSGANVLTF